This TCR beta chain was documented in a study of cytomegalovirus exposure and HLA in healthy donors. Whole-study findings and limits: A further, later analysis showed that HLA-associated TCR beta chains (compared with equally common others) were more clonally expanded.

The CDR3 totals 15 residues. V was cut by 6 bases and J by 4 bases, with 13 bases left in between. Germline CDR1 reads SNHLY; CDR2 reads FYNNEI. It was with 60 Vbeta and 13 Jbeta primers that the PCR ran. Generated by immunoSEQ multiplex PCR, the TCRdb table keeps only in-frame clones and is missing some. The sample spans 190,000 or so clones; the ten largest clones claim around 0.74%. Concerning this clone itself: Its antigen remains unidentified.

The V call is TRBV2, the J call TRBJ1-6, with a weak D call TRBD1 (6 bases). The source is a boy aged 5-17 years in good health and CMV-seronegative. The sample consisted of PBMCs. The CDR3 region is CASRRQVIYNSPLHF. Here the CDR3 DNA reads TGTGCCAGCAGGAGACAGGTGATATATAATTCACCCCTCCACTTT.